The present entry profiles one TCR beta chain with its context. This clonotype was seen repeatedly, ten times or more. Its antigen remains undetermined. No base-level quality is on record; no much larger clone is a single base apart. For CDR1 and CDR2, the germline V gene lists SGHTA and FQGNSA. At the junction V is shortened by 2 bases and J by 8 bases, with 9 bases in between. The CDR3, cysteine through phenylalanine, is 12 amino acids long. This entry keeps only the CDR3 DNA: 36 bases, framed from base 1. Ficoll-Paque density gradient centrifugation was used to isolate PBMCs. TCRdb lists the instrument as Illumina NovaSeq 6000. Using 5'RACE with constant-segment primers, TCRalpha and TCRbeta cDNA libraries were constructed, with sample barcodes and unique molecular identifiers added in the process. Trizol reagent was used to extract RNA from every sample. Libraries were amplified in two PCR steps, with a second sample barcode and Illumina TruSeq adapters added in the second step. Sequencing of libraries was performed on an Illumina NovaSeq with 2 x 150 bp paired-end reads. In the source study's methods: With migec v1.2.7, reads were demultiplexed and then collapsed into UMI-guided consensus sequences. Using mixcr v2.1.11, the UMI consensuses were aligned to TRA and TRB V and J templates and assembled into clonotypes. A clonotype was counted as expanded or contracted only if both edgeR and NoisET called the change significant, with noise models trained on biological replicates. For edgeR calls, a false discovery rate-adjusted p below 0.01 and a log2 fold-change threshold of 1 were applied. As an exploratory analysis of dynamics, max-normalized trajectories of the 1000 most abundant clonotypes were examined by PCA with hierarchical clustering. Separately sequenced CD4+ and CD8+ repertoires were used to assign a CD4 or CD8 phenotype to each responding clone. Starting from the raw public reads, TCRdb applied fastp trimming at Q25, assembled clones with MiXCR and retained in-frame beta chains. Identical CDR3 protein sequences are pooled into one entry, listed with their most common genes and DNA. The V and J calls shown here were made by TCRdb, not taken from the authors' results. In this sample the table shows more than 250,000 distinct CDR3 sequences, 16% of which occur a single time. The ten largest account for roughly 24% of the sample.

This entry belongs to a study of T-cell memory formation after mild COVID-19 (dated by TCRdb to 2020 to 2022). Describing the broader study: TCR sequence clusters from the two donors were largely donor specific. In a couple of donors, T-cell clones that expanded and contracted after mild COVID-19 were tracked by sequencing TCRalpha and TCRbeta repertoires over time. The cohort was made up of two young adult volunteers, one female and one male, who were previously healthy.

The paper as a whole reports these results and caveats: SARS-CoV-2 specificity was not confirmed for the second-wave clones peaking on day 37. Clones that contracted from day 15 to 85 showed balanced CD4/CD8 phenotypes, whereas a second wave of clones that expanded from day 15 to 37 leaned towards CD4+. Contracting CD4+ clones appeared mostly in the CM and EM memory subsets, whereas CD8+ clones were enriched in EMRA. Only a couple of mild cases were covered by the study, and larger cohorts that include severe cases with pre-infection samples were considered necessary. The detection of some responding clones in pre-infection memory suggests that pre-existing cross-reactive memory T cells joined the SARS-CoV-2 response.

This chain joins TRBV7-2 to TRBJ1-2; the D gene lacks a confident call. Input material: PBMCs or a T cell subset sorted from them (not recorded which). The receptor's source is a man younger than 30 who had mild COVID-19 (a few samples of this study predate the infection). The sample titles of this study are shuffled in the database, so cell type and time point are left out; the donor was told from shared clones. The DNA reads TGTGCCAGCAGCTTACTTCCTTGGGGCTACACCTTC. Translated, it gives CASSLLPWGYTF.